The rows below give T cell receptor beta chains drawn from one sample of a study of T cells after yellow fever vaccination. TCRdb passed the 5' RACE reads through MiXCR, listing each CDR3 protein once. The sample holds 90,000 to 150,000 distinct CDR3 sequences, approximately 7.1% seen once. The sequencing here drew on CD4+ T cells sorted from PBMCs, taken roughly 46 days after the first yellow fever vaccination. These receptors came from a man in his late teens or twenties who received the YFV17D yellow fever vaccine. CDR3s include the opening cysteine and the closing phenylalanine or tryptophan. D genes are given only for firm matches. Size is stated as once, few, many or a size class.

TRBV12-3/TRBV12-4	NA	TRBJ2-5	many	CASTLGETQYF	TGTGCCAGCACCCTGGGGGAGACCCAGTACTTC
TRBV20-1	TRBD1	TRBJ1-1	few	CSPGGRDTEAFF	TGCAGTCCAGGGGGGCGAGATACTGAAGCTTTCTTT
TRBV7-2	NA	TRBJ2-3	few	CASSLYAGSTDTQYF	TGTGCCAGCAGCTTATATGCAGGGAGCACAGATACGCAGTATTTT
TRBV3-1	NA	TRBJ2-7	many	CASSQTFYEQYF	TGTGCCAGCAGCCAAACGTTCTACGAGCAGTACTTC
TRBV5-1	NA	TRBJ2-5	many	CASSLANGAQETQYF	TGCGCCAGCAGCTTGGCAAACGGGGCTCAAGAGACCCAGTACTTC
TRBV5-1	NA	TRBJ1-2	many	CASSLRGYGYTF	TGCGCCAGCAGCCTAAGGGGGTATGGCTACACCTTC
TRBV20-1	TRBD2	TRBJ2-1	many	CSARDPSGNEQFF	TGCAGTGCTAGAGATCCTAGCGGCAATGAGCAGTTCTTC
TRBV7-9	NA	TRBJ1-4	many	CASSLRDGNEKLFF	TGTGCCAGCAGCCTCCGGGACGGAAATGAAAAACTGTTTTTT
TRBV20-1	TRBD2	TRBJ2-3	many	CSARPIGGGPDTQYF	TGCAGTGCTAGGCCGATCGGGGGGGGTCCAGATACGCAGTATTTT
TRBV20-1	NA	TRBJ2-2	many	CSARGPGPAANTGELFF	TGCAGTGCTAGAGGTCCGGGGCCGGCTGCGAACACCGGGGAGCTGTTTTTT